This TCR beta chain came from a study of response to subunit inactivated influenza vaccine. Concerning this clonotype itself: Its antigen remains unidentified. A clone one base away is much larger, so this may be a read error.

Whole-study results and caveats: It was the authors' suggestion that each seasonal influenza vaccination recruits few new T cells.

TCRdb itself ran the RT-PCR reads through MiXCR, one entry per CDR3 protein. Among about half a million distinct CDR3 sequences, roughly 9.8% were seen once, and the ten largest hold roughly 12%. Germline-derived CDR1 and CDR2 are SQVTM and ANQGSEA. The CDR3 consists of 11 residues. Between the trimmed V and J ends, which lost 4 bases and 2 bases, there was a span of 6 bases. This rearrangement joins TRBV29-1 to TRBJ2-7; D remains unclear. This TCR derives from a man aged 45-60 years who received an inactivated influenza vaccine. Sequenced material: PBMCs from blood, taken 35 to 45 days after vaccination. CDR3 DNA: TGCAGCGTTGCGGTGGCCTACGAGCAGTACTTC. Translating gives CSVAVAYEQYF.